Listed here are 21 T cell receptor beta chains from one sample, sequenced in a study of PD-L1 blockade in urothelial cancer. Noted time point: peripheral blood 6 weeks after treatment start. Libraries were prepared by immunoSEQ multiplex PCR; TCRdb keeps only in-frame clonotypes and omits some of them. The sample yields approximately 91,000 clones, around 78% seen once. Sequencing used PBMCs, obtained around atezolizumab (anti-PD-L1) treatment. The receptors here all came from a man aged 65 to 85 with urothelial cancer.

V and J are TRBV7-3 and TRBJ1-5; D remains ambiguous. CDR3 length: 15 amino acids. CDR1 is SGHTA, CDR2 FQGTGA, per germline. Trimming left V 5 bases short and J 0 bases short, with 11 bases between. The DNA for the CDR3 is TGTGCCAGCAGCCACATGGCAAATAGCAATCAGCCCCAGCATTTT. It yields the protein CASSHMANSNQPQHF.

CDR3 DNA: TGTGCCAGCAGCTTAGCGGGGAGGGGGGAGCAGTACTTC. Amino acid sequence: CASSLAGRGEQYF. The rearrangement links TRBV7-8 to TRBJ2-7, with a tentative D call TRBD2 (7 bases). CDR3 size: 13 residues. V gave up 0 bases and J gave up 7 bases, with 10 bases separating them. Germline-derived CDR1 and CDR2 are SGHVS and FQNEAQ.

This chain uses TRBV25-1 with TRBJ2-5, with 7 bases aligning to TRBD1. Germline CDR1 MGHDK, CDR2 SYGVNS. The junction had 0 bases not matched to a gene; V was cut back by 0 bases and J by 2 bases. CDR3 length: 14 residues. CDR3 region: CASSEYRGQETQYF. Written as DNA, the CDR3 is TGTGCCAGCAGTGAATACAGGGGGCAAGAGACCCAGTACTTC.

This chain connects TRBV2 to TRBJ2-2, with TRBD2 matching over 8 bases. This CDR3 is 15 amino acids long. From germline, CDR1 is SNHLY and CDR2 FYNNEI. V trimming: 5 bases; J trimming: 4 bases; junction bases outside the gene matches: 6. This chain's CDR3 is CASSPTSVGTGELFF. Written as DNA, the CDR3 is TGTGCCAGCAGTCCGACTAGCGTGGGCACCGGGGAGCTGTTTTTT.

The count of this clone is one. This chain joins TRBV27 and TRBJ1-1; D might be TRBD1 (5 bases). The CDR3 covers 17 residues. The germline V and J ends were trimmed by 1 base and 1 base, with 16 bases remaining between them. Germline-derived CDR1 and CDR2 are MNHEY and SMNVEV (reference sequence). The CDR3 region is CASSLYPREGANTEAFF. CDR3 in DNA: TGTGCCAGCAGTTTATACCCGCGGGAAGGGGCGAACACTGAAGCTTTCTTT.

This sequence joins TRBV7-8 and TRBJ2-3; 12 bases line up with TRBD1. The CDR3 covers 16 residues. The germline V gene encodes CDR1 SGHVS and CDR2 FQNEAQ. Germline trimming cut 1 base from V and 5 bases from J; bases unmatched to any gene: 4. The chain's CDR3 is CASSLGGQGAGDTQYF. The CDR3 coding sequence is TGTGCCAGCAGCTTAGGGGGACAGGGGGCCGGAGATACGCAGTATTTT.

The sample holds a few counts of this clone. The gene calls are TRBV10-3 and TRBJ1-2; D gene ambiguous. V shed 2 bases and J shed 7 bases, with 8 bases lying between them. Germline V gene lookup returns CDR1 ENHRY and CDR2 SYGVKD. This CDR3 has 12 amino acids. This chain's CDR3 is CAISEDGGGYTF. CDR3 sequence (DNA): TGTGCCATCAGTGAGGACGGAGGTGGCTACACCTTC.

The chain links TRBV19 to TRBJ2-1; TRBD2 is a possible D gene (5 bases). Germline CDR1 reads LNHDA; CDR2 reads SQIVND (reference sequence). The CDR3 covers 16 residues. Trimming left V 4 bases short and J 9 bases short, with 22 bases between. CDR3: CASSRAPGSSLGEQFF. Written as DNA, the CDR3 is TGTGCCAGTAGTAGAGCCCCCGGGTCTAGCCTCGGTGAGCAGTTCTTC.

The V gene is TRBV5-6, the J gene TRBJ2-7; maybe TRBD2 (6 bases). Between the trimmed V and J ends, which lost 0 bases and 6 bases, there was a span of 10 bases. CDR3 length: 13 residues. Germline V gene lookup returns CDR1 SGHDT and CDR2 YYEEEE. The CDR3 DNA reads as TGTGCCAGCAGCTTGGCCGACGGGAGCGAGCAGTACTTC. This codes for CASSLADGSEQYF.

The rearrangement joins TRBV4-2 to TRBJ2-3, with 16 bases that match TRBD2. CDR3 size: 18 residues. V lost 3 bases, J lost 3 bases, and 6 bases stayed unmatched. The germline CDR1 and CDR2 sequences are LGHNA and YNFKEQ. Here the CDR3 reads CASSQGTSGGAVTDTQYF. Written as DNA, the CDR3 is TGTGCCAGCAGCCAGGGGACTAGCGGGGGGGCCGTTACAGATACGCAGTATTTT.

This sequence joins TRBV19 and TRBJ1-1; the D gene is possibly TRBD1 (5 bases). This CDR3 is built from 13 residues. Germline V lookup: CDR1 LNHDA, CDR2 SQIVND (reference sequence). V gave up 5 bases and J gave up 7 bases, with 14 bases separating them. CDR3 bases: TGTGCCAGTAGTCCCGGGACTTTAAATGAAGCTTTCTTT. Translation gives CASSPGTLNEAFF.

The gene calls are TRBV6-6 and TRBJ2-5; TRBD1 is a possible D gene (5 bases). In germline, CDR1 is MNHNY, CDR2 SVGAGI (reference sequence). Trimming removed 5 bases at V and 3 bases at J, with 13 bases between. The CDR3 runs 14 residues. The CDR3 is CASSPHQGKETQYF. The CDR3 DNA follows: TGTGCCAGCAGTCCTCATCAGGGAAAAGAGACCCAGTACTTC.

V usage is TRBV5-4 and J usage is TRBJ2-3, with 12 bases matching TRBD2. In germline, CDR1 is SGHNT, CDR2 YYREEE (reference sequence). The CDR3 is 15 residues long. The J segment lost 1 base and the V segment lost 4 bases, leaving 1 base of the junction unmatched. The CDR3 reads CASSRTSGGTDTQYF. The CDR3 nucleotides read TGTGCCAGCAGCCGGACTAGCGGGGGCACAGATACGCAGTATTTT. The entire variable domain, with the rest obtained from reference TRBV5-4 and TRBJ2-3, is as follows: ETGVTQSPTHLIKTRGQQVTLRCSSQSGHNTVSWYQQALGQGPQFIFQYYREEENGRGNFPPRFSGLQFPNYSSELNVNALELDDSALYLCASSRTSGGTDTQYFGPGTRLTVL.

In DNA form, the CDR3 reads TGTGCCAGCAGTCGCGGGGGGAGCACAGATACGCAGTATTTT. Residues: CASSRGGSTDTQYF. The genes are TRBV28 and TRBJ2-3, with 8 positions matching TRBD2. Germline CDR1 MDHEN, CDR2 SYDVKM. The CDR3 contains 14 residues. After removal of 5 bases from V and 0 bases from J, the junction contained 1 base not matched to a gene.

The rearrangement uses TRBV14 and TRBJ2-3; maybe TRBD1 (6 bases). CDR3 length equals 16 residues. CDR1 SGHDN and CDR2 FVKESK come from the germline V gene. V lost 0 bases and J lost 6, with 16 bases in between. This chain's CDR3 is CASSQDRLGAGDTQYF. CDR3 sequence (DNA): TGTGCCAGCAGCCAAGATCGCCTGGGGGCCGGCGATACGCAGTATTTT.

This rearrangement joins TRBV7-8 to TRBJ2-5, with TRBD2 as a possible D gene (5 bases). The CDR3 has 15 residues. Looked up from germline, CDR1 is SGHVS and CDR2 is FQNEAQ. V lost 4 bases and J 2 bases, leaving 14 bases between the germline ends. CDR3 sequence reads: CASSSPAADQETQYF. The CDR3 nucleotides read TGTGCCAGCAGCTCCCCAGCGGCGGATCAAGAGACCCAGTACTTC.

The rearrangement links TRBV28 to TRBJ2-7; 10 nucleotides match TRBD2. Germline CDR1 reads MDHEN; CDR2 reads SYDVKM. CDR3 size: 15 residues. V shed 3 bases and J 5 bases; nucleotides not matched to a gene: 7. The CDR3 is CASSFPAGGPDEQYF. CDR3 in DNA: TGTGCCAGCAGTTTCCCAGCGGGAGGGCCTGACGAGCAGTACTTC.

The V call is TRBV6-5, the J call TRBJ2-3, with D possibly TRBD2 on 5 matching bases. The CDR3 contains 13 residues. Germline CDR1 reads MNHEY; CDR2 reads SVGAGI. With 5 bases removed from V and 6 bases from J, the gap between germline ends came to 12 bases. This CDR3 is CASSSPSGDTQYF. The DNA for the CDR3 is TGTGCCAGCAGTAGTCCCTCGGGGGATACGCAGTATTTT.

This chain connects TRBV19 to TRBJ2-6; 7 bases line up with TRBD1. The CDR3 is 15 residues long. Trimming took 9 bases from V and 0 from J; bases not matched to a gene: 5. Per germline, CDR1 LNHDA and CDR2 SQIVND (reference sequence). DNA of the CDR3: TGTGCCAGCAGACAGGGACACTCTGGGGCCAACGTCCTGACTTTC. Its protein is CASRQGHSGANVLTF.

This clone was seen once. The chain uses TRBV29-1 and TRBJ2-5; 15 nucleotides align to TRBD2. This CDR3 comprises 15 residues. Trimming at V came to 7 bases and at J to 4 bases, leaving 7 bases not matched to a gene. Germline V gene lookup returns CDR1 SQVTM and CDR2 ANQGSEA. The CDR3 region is CSAEGGLAGGETQYF. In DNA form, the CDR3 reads TGCAGCGCAGAAGGGGGACTAGCGGGAGGAGAGACCCAGTACTTC.

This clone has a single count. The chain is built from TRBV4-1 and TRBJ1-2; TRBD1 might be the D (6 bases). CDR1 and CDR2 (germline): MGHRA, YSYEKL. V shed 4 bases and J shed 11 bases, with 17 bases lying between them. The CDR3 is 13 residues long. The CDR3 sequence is CASSRDTSGGYTF. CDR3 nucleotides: TGCGCCAGCAGCCGGGACACCTCTGGAGGATACACCTTC.